These 7 T cell receptor beta chains were sequenced from one sample in a study of identical twins. TCRdb itself ran the 5' RACE reads through MiXCR, one entry per CDR3 protein. The sample holds a few hundred thousand distinct CDR3 sequences, approximately 10% seen once. These sequences were also reported in another study, on yellow fever vaccine responses in identical twins.

Specimen: PBMCs. These receptors came from a woman aged 18-30 years in good health.

The rearrangement uses TRBV6-5 and TRBJ2-2, with D tentatively TRBD1 (5 bases). V was cut by 0 bases and J by 4 bases, with 9 bases left in between. There are 15 residues in the CDR3. Germline V lookup: CDR1 MNHEY, CDR2 SVGAGI. CDR3 nucleotides: TGTGCCAGCAGTTACTCCAGGGCCGGCACCGGGGAGCTGTTTTTT. Translating gives CASSYSRAGTGELFF.

J is TRBJ2-3 and V is TRBV10-3, with D perhaps matching TRBD1 or TRBD2 (5 bases each). CDR1 and CDR2 from the germline V gene are ENHRY and SYGVKD. The CDR3 totals 15 residues. V shed 3 bases and J shed 0 bases, with 10 bases lying between them. The chain's CDR3 is CAISDRETSTDTQYF. The CDR3 DNA sequence: TGTGCCATCAGTGACAGGGAGACTAGCACAGATACGCAGTATTTT.

The V gene is TRBV5-1, the J gene TRBJ2-7; 8 nucleotides agree with TRBD1. CDR1 and CDR2 from the germline V gene are SGHRS and YFSETQ. Trimming at V came to 4 bases and at J to 5 bases, leaving 8 bases not matched to a gene. The CDR3 has 14 residues. Here the CDR3 DNA reads TGCGCCAGCAGCGAGACAGGGGCTTACAACGAGCAGTACTTC. Residues: CASSETGAYNEQYF.

The sample holds many counts of this clonotype. This sequence joins TRBV19 and TRBJ2-1; TRBD2 agrees at 7 bases. Trimming cost V 5 bases and J 9 bases; bases outside gene matches: 7. Germline loops: CDR1 LNHDA, CDR2 SQIVND (reference sequence). CDR3 length: 13 amino acids. The CDR3 here is CASSLAGVGEQFF. The CDR3 nucleotides read TGTGCCAGTAGTCTCGCGGGAGTGGGTGAGCAGTTCTTC.

This clonotype was counted only a few times. This CDR3 is CASSQGGRENTGELFF. Here the CDR3 DNA reads TGTGCCAGCAGCCAAGGGGGCAGGGAAAACACCGGGGAGCTGTTTTTT. The J gene is TRBJ2-2, the V gene TRBV3-1, with a possible D match to TRBD1 (5 bases). The ends were cut back, 1 base at V and 2 bases at J, with 11 bases in the middle. CDR1 is LGHDT and CDR2 is YNNKEL in the germline V gene (reference sequence). The CDR3 runs to 16 residues.

The rearrangement links TRBV12-3 or TRBV12-4 to TRBJ1-1; no reliable D call. Trimming pared 5 bases from V and 9 bases from J, leaving 19 bases between. The CDR3 loop spans 14 amino acids. CDR3 protein: CASSTGIDSVKAFF. The CDR3 DNA is TGTGCCAGCAGTACCGGGATTGACTCGGTTAAAGCTTTCTTT.

The genes are TRBV29-1 and TRBJ2-7; D not certain. Germline values: CDR1 SQVTM, CDR2 ANQGSEA. Trimming pared 1 base from V and 5 bases from J, leaving 6 bases between. The CDR3 spans 11 residues. CDR3 in amino acids: CSVEGLHEQYF. CDR3 in DNA: TGCAGCGTTGAAGGTCTGCACGAGCAGTACTTC.